Listed below are T cell receptor beta chains from one sample, sequenced in a study of T cells in Graves' hyperthyroidism and ophthalmopathy. Each CDR3 protein is one row after TCRdb ran MiXCR on the multiplex PCR reads. The table lists approximately 300,000 distinct CDR3 sequences, more than 15% of them singletons, with 55% to 60% in the top ten. The sequenced sample was blood. These receptor sequences come from a woman aged 60-70 years with Graves' ophthalmopathy. Both conserved end residues are part of each CDR3. Fields, in order: D gene, V gene, J gene, clone size, CDR3 DNA, CDR3 protein. D genes are given only for firm matches. Where a row states a size, it is once, few, many or the class of an expanded clone; other rows omit it.

D gene: .; V gene: TRBV19; J gene: TRBJ2-2; clone size: .; CDR3 DNA: TGTGCCAGTAGTATGTGGGGTCGGGCCGGGGAGCTGTTTTTT; CDR3 protein: CASSMWGRAGELFF
D gene: .; V gene: TRBV11-2; J gene: TRBJ2-5; clone size: .; CDR3 DNA: TGTGCCAGCGCGGGACATTTGGTCTTAGAGGCCCAATACTTC; CDR3 protein: CASAGHLVLEAQYF
D gene: TRBD2; V gene: TRBV5-4; J gene: TRBJ2-1; clone size: .; CDR3 DNA: TGTGCCAGCAGCCCATCCAGGACTAGCGGGGGGCTCTATGAGCAGTTCTTC; CDR3 protein: CASSPSRTSGGLYEQFF
D gene: .; V gene: TRBV6-2/TRBV6-3; J gene: TRBJ2-7; clone size: many; CDR3 DNA: TGTGCCAGCAGAGTACAACACCGGGGCGAGCAGTACTTC; CDR3 protein: CASRVQHRGEQYF
D gene: .; V gene: TRBV5-1; J gene: TRBJ1-1; clone size: many; CDR3 DNA: TGCGCCAGCAGCTTGGCGGGACACCGGAACACTGAAGCTTTCTTT; CDR3 protein: CASSLAGHRNTEAFF
D gene: TRBD1; V gene: TRBV7-9; J gene: TRBJ2-3; clone size: many; CDR3 DNA: TGTGCCAGCAGCCAAGGGACAGGGGGCTCTGGTACGCAGTATTTT; CDR3 protein: CASSQGTGGSGTQYF
D gene: .; V gene: TRBV6-6; J gene: TRBJ2-1; clone size: many; CDR3 DNA: TGTGCCAGCAGTTACCAGGGCAGGGGCCGTTTCTTCTCCTACAATGAGCAGTTCTTC; CDR3 protein: CASSYQGRGRFFSYNEQFF
D gene: .; V gene: TRBV19; J gene: TRBJ2-2; clone size: few; CDR3 DNA: TGTGCCAGTAGTATCGGGCAGGACGTCGGGGAGCTGTTTTTT; CDR3 protein: CASSIGQDVGELFF
D gene: .; V gene: TRBV6-1; J gene: TRBJ1-2; clone size: .; CDR3 DNA: TGTGCCAGCAGCCCCTCAGGGGCGAATGGCTACACCTTC; CDR3 protein: CASSPSGANGYTF
D gene: .; V gene: TRBV5-1; J gene: TRBJ2-7; clone size: .; CDR3 DNA: TGCGCCAGCAGGTGGTCCCGGGACACCTCCTACGAGCAGTACTTC; CDR3 protein: CASRWSRDTSYEQYF
D gene: TRBD2; V gene: TRBV27; J gene: TRBJ2-7; clone size: many; CDR3 DNA: TGTGCCAGCAGTTCGGGACTAGCGGGGGGATTCCTCCTACGAGGGCAGTACTTC; CDR3 protein: CASSSGLAGGFLLRGQYF
D gene: TRBD1; V gene: TRBV20-1; J gene: TRBJ2-4; clone size: many; CDR3 DNA: TGCAGTGCTAGAGCCCTCCGGACAGGCCAAAACATTCAGTACTTC; CDR3 protein: CSARALRTGQNIQYF
D gene: TRBD2; V gene: TRBV5-1; J gene: TRBJ2-5; clone size: many; CDR3 DNA: TGCGCCAGCAGCCACGGGACTAGCGGGTTCCAAGAGACCCAGTACTTC; CDR3 protein: CASSHGTSGFQETQYF
D gene: .; V gene: TRBV20-1; J gene: TRBJ1-3; clone size: few; CDR3 DNA: TGCAGTGCGGGAGACACAGGGTTTGGAAACACCATATATTTT; CDR3 protein: CSAGDTGFGNTIYF
D gene: TRBD2; V gene: TRBV28; J gene: TRBJ2-3; clone size: many; CDR3 DNA: TGTGCCAGCAGTTTGGGCGGGGGGCTTATGACAGATACGCAGTATTTT; CDR3 protein: CASSLGGGLMTDTQYF
D gene: .; V gene: TRBV7-2; J gene: TRBJ2-7; clone size: once; CDR3 DNA: TGTGCCAGCAGCCTCCGGGGGACGAACGAGCAGTACTTC; CDR3 protein: CASSLRGTNEQYF
D gene: .; V gene: TRBV5-1; J gene: TRBJ2-7; clone size: many; CDR3 DNA: TGCGCCAGCAGCTTGGCGGGGGCGGCCTACGAGCAGTACTTC; CDR3 protein: CASSLAGAAYEQYF
D gene: .; V gene: TRBV27; J gene: TRBJ2-7; clone size: .; CDR3 DNA: TGTGCCACCGCCGCGGGAGTCAGGGGCTACGAGCAGTACTTC; CDR3 protein: CATAAGVRGYEQYF
D gene: .; V gene: TRBV20-1; J gene: TRBJ1-6; clone size: few; CDR3 DNA: TGCAGTGCTAAGAGAGTTAATTCACCCCTCCACTTT; CDR3 protein: CSAKRVNSPLHF
D gene: TRBD2; V gene: TRBV7-9; J gene: TRBJ2-5; clone size: many; CDR3 DNA: TGTGCCAGCAGCGCACAACCGGGACTAGGAGGAGAGACCCAGTACTTC; CDR3 protein: CASSAQPGLGGETQYF
D gene: TRBD2; V gene: TRBV7-2; J gene: TRBJ2-2; clone size: few; CDR3 DNA: TGTGCCAGCAGCGCGGGTAGCGGGAAAGTGGGATCGTACACCGGGGAGCTGTTTTTT; CDR3 protein: CASSAGSGKVGSYTGELFF
D gene: .; V gene: TRBV3-1; J gene: TRBJ2-2; clone size: many; CDR3 DNA: TGTGCCAGCAGCCAAAGGGGCCAGGGCACCGGGGAGCTGTTTTTT; CDR3 protein: CASSQRGQGTGELFF
D gene: TRBD2; V gene: TRBV10-3; J gene: TRBJ2-1; clone size: few; CDR3 DNA: TGTGCCATCAGGTCGACTAGCGGGGGCTACAATGAGCAGTTCTTC; CDR3 protein: CAIRSTSGGYNEQFF
D gene: TRBD2; V gene: TRBV5-5; J gene: TRBJ2-1; clone size: .; CDR3 DNA: TGTGCCAGCAGCTTTACCTACCAACTAGCGGGGGGGCCCAATATCTACAATGAGCAGTTCTTC; CDR3 protein: CASSFTYQLAGGPNIYNEQFF
D gene: .; V gene: TRBV4-3; J gene: TRBJ2-2; clone size: .; CDR3 DNA: TGCGCCAGCAGCCTCCATATCAGGGGAATCGCGAACACCGGGGAGCTGTTTTTT; CDR3 protein: CASSLHIRGIANTGELFF
D gene: TRBD1; V gene: TRBV12-3/TRBV12-4; J gene: TRBJ2-7; clone size: many; CDR3 DNA: TGTGCCAGCAGTCTCTCCGGGACAGGGCAAACCTACGAGCAGTACTTC; CDR3 protein: CASSLSGTGQTYEQYF
D gene: .; V gene: TRBV4-2; J gene: TRBJ1-2; clone size: .; CDR3 DNA: TGTGCCAGCAGCCAAGAATCGGGGGACTATGGCTACACCTTC; CDR3 protein: CASSQESGDYGYTF
D gene: .; V gene: TRBV27; J gene: TRBJ2-7; clone size: many; CDR3 DNA: TGTGCCAGCAGATTGGGCCCGACAGAGAGCTACGAGCAGTACTTC; CDR3 protein: CASRLGPTESYEQYF
D gene: .; V gene: TRBV11-1; J gene: TRBJ2-7; clone size: .; CDR3 DNA: TGTGCCAGCAGCCCCCCCGACTGGCAGTTTCCCCACGAGCAGTACTTC; CDR3 protein: CASSPPDWQFPHEQYF
D gene: .; V gene: TRBV7-2; J gene: TRBJ1-2; clone size: many; CDR3 DNA: TGTGCCAGCAGCTTTACAAGGGCCGGTGGCTACACCTTC; CDR3 protein: CASSFTRAGGYTF
D gene: TRBD2; V gene: TRBV20-1; J gene: TRBJ2-3; clone size: many; CDR3 DNA: TGCAGTGCTAGAGCCTTAGCGGGAGTGAAGGGGAGGTCTAGCACAGATACGCAGTATTTT; CDR3 protein: CSARALAGVKGRSSTDTQYF
D gene: TRBD1; V gene: TRBV7-2; J gene: TRBJ1-2; clone size: many; CDR3 DNA: TGTGCCAGCAGCCCCGACAGGGTCGGAGGCTACACCTTC; CDR3 protein: CASSPDRVGGYTF
D gene: TRBD2; V gene: TRBV6-1; J gene: TRBJ2-1; clone size: many; CDR3 DNA: TGTGCCAGCAGGGACTCGGGAGGGTACAATGAGCAGTTCTTC; CDR3 protein: CASRDSGGYNEQFF
D gene: .; V gene: TRBV7-2; J gene: TRBJ2-5; clone size: many; CDR3 DNA: TGTGCCAGCAGCCCCGGGCCGGGGGAGACCCAGTACTTC; CDR3 protein: CASSPGPGETQYF
D gene: .; V gene: TRBV29-1; J gene: TRBJ2-5; clone size: few; CDR3 DNA: TGCAGCGTTGTCTTTGCTGCAAATCGGGAGACCCAGTACTTC; CDR3 protein: CSVVFAANRETQYF
D gene: .; V gene: TRBV20-1; J gene: TRBJ1-1; clone size: many; CDR3 DNA: TGCAGTGCTAGAGATTGGTTGCGGGGCCTGAACACTGAAGCTTTCTTT; CDR3 protein: CSARDWLRGLNTEAFF
D gene: .; V gene: TRBV4-1; J gene: TRBJ1-1; clone size: many; CDR3 DNA: TGCGCCAGCAGCCAAGAACCGCGGTCTGAAGCTTTCTTT; CDR3 protein: CASSQEPRSEAFF
D gene: TRBD1; V gene: TRBV5-1; J gene: TRBJ1-1; clone size: many; CDR3 DNA: TGCGCCAGCAGCCCTAGGGGACAGGGAGAAGCTTTCTTT; CDR3 protein: CASSPRGQGEAFF
D gene: .; V gene: TRBV7-2; J gene: TRBJ1-2; clone size: many; CDR3 DNA: TGTGCCAGCAGCTTAGAGGGACTTTATGGCTACACCTTC; CDR3 protein: CASSLEGLYGYTF
D gene: .; V gene: TRBV7-2; J gene: TRBJ1-3; clone size: .; CDR3 DNA: TGTGCCAGCAACCTTGCGGAGGGTCGAAACACCATATATTTT; CDR3 protein: CASNLAEGRNTIYF
D gene: .; V gene: TRBV6-2/TRBV6-3; J gene: TRBJ1-6; clone size: .; CDR3 DNA: TGTGCCAGCAGGGAGGGGGGCCTGGAATATAATTCACCCCTCCACTTT; CDR3 protein: CASREGGLEYNSPLHF
D gene: .; V gene: TRBV6-1; J gene: TRBJ2-7; clone size: many; CDR3 DNA: TGTGCCAGCAGTGAAGACCGCTACGAGCAGTACTTC; CDR3 protein: CASSEDRYEQYF
D gene: .; V gene: TRBV6-2/TRBV6-3; J gene: TRBJ1-2; clone size: .; CDR3 DNA: TGTGCCAGCAGAACCCGCCTGGGCGGCTACACCTTC; CDR3 protein: CASRTRLGGYTF
D gene: TRBD1; V gene: TRBV18; J gene: TRBJ1-1; clone size: many; CDR3 DNA: TGTGCCAGCTCACCTGACAGGGCCCTGTACACTGAAGCTTTCTTT; CDR3 protein: CASSPDRALYTEAFF
D gene: .; V gene: TRBV28; J gene: TRBJ2-2; clone size: many; CDR3 DNA: TGTGCCAGCAGTCTCCCGGGGCCCCGAGCCGGGGAGCTGTTTTTT; CDR3 protein: CASSLPGPRAGELFF
D gene: TRBD1; V gene: TRBV28; J gene: TRBJ2-3; clone size: .; CDR3 DNA: TGTGCCAGCACTGCGGCAGGGGGCTTGGATACGCAGTATTTT; CDR3 protein: CASTAAGGLDTQYF
D gene: .; V gene: TRBV19; J gene: TRBJ1-2; clone size: many; CDR3 DNA: TGTGCCAGTAGTATCCCGGCAGGGCCCGAGGCCTATGGCTACACCTTC; CDR3 protein: CASSIPAGPEAYGYTF
D gene: .; V gene: TRBV27; J gene: TRBJ2-5; clone size: many; CDR3 DNA: TGTGCCAGCAGTCCCGGGTGGAGGGCTTGGGAGACCCAGTACTTC; CDR3 protein: CASSPGWRAWETQYF
D gene: .; V gene: TRBV7-2; J gene: TRBJ2-4; clone size: many; CDR3 DNA: TGTGCCAGCAGCTTAGTCGGGAGTGCCAAAAACATTCAGTACTTC; CDR3 protein: CASSLVGSAKNIQYF
D gene: .; V gene: TRBV19; J gene: TRBJ2-7; clone size: few; CDR3 DNA: TGTGCCAGTAGAGTAAGCAGGAACGAGCAGTACTTC; CDR3 protein: CASRVSRNEQYF
D gene: .; V gene: TRBV20-1; J gene: TRBJ2-7; clone size: many; CDR3 DNA: TGCAGTGCCACCCGGACAGACTACGAGCAGTACTTC; CDR3 protein: CSATRTDYEQYF
D gene: TRBD2; V gene: TRBV6-2/TRBV6-3; J gene: TRBJ2-7; clone size: many; CDR3 DNA: TGTGCCAGCAGTTACATGGGACTAGCGGGGGCAACCTACGAGCAGTACTTC; CDR3 protein: CASSYMGLAGATYEQYF
D gene: .; V gene: TRBV9; J gene: TRBJ1-2; clone size: many; CDR3 DNA: TGTGCCAGCAGCACTCTGGAGGGCTTGAGTGGCTACACCTTC; CDR3 protein: CASSTLEGLSGYTF
D gene: .; V gene: TRBV12-3/TRBV12-4; J gene: TRBJ2-5; clone size: many; CDR3 DNA: TGTGCCAGGGGGCTGGAGACCCAGTACTTC; CDR3 protein: CARGLETQYF
D gene: .; V gene: TRBV12-3/TRBV12-4; J gene: TRBJ2-1; clone size: many; CDR3 DNA: TGTGCCAGCAGTCCCGGACGGTACAATGAGCAGTTCTTC; CDR3 protein: CASSPGRYNEQFF